The 25 T cell receptor beta chains listed next were all sequenced from one sample in a study of T and B cells in COVID-19 patients. BIOMED2 TRB-A/B primer pools were used in multiplex TRB PCR. MiXCR was run by TCRdb on the multiplex PCR reads, yielding one entry per CDR3 protein. Of around 23,000 distinct CDR3 sequences in the sample, roughly 29% were seen once. TRB was amplified from about 260-540 ng of blood genomic DNA. Sequencing used blood. Source of these receptors: a human donor who had recovered from COVID-19.

This sequence joins TRBV11-1 and TRBJ2-3; possibly TRBD1 for D (6 bases). This CDR3 is 15 amino acids long. Germline V gives CDR1 SGHAT, CDR2 FQDESV (reference sequence). Deletions cut 3 bases from V and 3 bases from J, with 13 bases between. This CDR3 reads CASSFTGFGTDTQYF. DNA of the CDR3: TGTGCCAGCAGCTTCACAGGGTTTGGGACAGATACGCAGTATTTT. Together with reference TRBV11-1 and TRBJ2-3, the CDR3 gives the full variable domain: EAEVAQSPRYKITEKSQAVAFWCDPISGHATLYWYRQILGQGPELLVQFQDESVVDDSQLPKDRFSAERLKGVDSTLKIQPAELGDSAMYLCASSFTGFGTDTQYFGPGTRLTVL.

Concerning this clonotype: A much larger clonotype is one base distant, so this may be a read error. The gene calls are TRBV12-3 or TRBV12-4 and TRBJ2-3, with a tentative D call TRBD2 (6 bases). This CDR3 is 12 amino acids long. The CDR3 protein is CSSGLYPDTQYF. The CDR3 coding sequence is TGTTCCAGCGGGTTGTACCCAGATACGCAGTATTTT.

The V gene is TRBV30, the J gene TRBJ2-5; 9 nucleotides line up with TRBD2. The CDR3 has 13 amino acids. CDR1 GTSNPN and CDR2 SVGIG come from the germline V gene (reference sequence). J lost 4 bases, V lost 1 base, and 1 base had no gene match. CDR3 DNA sequence: TGTGCCTGGAGTGGGGGACTAGCAGAGACCCAGTACTTC. It specifies CAWSGGLAETQYF.

Within the sample, this clonotype is medium-sized. The chain joins TRBV29-1 to TRBJ2-2; weak D call: TRBD2 (6 bases). CDR1 is SQVTM, CDR2 ANQGSEA, per germline. The CDR3 covers 14 residues. The germline V and J ends were trimmed by 3 bases and 1 base, with 9 bases remaining between them. CDR3 nucleotide sequence: TGCAGCGTTGATGGGGGGTTGAACACCGGGGAGCTGTTTTTT. It specifies CSVDGGLNTGELFF.

In this sample, this clonotype turned up a few times. In DNA, the CDR3 is TGTGCCAGCAGTGACAGGGCGGGCGGGGAGCTGTTTTTT. Protein: CASSDRAGGELFF. The chain uses TRBV6-1 and TRBJ2-2; D is tentatively TRBD1 or TRBD2 (5 bases each). The CDR3 length is 13 residues. V lost 3 bases and J lost 7, with 9 bases in between. In germline, CDR1 is MNHNS, CDR2 SASEGT.

Concerning this clonotype itself: Given the absence of the conserved phenylalanine or tryptophan at the CDR3 end, a read error is likely. The chain has TRBV27 and TRBJ2-7; D is possibly TRBD1 (6 bases). The V end lost 10 bases, the J end lost 0 bases, and 16 bases lay between the germline ends. The CDR3 runs to 14 residues. The germline gives CDR1 MNHEY, CDR2 SMNVEV (reference sequence). DNA of the CDR3: TGTGCCATCAGAGTCGGACAGAACTCCTACGAGCAGTACTTA. Translation gives CAIRVGQNSYEQYL.

This clonotype was seen more than once but under ten times. The rearrangement uses TRBV6-1 and TRBJ1-1; 7 bases are shared with TRBD1. Germline V gene data show CDR1 as MNHNS and CDR2 as SASEGT. This CDR3 has 15 amino acids. Germline trimming cut 3 bases from V and 3 bases from J; bases unmatched to any gene: 7. The CDR3 nucleotides are TGTGCCAGCAGTGACACCCTGACAGGGCACACTGAAGCTTTCTTT. Its translation is CASSDTLTGHTEAFF.

Notes on this clonotype: Its ends do not fully match the called genes, so a read error is possible. This rearrangement joins TRBV5-6 to TRBJ2-5, with 9 bases that match TRBD2. CDR3 length: 14 amino acids. CDR1 SGHDT and CDR2 YYEEEE come from the germline V gene. CDR3 coding DNA: TGCGCCAGCAGCTTGGCGGGGGGGCAAGAGACCCAGTACTTC. This translates into CASSLAGGQETQYF.

This clonotype was seen only a few times. The V gene is TRBV6-5, the J gene TRBJ2-7; the D gene is possibly TRBD2 (5 bases). CDR3 length equals 12 residues. V dropped 5 bases and J dropped 6 bases, with 11 bases sitting between them. Germline lookup yields CDR1 MNHEY and CDR2 SVGAGI. CDR3 sequence (DNA): TGTGCCAGCAGTGAAGAGGGTCCCGAGCAGTACTTC. Translation: CASSEEGPEQYF.

This clonotype was observed once. The chain joins TRBV4-2 to TRBJ1-3, with TRBD1 matching over 8 bases. This CDR3 region has 17 residues. The V segment lost 0 bases and the J segment 10 bases; nucleotides outside the gene matches: 14. Germline loops: CDR1 LGHNA, CDR2 YNFKEQ. The CDR3 bases are TGTGCCAGCAGCCAAGATGATCCGAGGGACAGGATGAAAACCATATATTTT. Translated: CASSQDDPRDRMKTIYF.

In regard to this clonotype: One junction end disagrees with the germline gene, perhaps due to a read error. V gene TRBV10-3 combines with J gene TRBJ2-1; TRBD2 aligns across 15 bases. This CDR3 region has 15 residues. Germline V gene sequence: CDR1 ENHRY, CDR2 SYGVKD. CDR3 sequence: CASGGLAGGYNEQFF. The CDR3 region has the DNA TGCGCCAGCGGAGGACTAGCGGGAGGGTACAATGAGCAGTTCTTC.

There are a few counts of this clonotype. The chain couples TRBV5-6 to TRBJ2-4; 8 bases match TRBD1. Germline V gives CDR1 SGHDT, CDR2 YYEEEE. This CDR3 is built from 15 residues. Trimming took 4 bases from V and 4 from J; bases not matched to a gene: 7. The CDR3 is CASSPRTGQKNIQYF. CDR3 DNA sequence: TGTGCCAGCAGCCCAAGGACAGGGCAGAAAAACATTCAGTACTTC.

This clonotype was observed a few times. The rearrangement joins TRBV7-6 to TRBJ2-7; D could derive from TRBD1 or TRBD2 (6 bases each). Germline V CDR1 and CDR2: SGHVS, FNYEAQ. The germline V and J ends were trimmed by 5 bases and 2 bases, with 13 bases remaining between them. The length of the CDR3 is 14 residues. CDR3 sequence (DNA): TGTGCCAGCAGCACCCCCGGGGGCCCCTACGAGCAGTACTTC. The encoded protein is CASSTPGGPYEQYF.

This chain links TRBV7-2 with TRBJ2-6; TRBD1 might be the D (5 bases). Per germline, CDR1 SGHTA and CDR2 FQGNSA. There are 15 residues in the CDR3. V lost 4 bases and J lost 0, with 7 bases in between. CDR3 sequence: CASSSRVSGANVLTF. The CDR3 nucleotides are TGTGCCAGCAGCTCCAGGGTCTCTGGGGCCAACGTCCTGACTTTC.

This clonotype was counted between two and nine times. V and J are TRBV18 and TRBJ1-3; possibly TRBD1 for D (5 bases). This CDR3 contains 14 residues. V was shortened by 5 bases and J by 4 bases, with 12 bases between the two germline ends. The germline V gene has CDR1 KGHSH and CDR2 LQKENI. The CDR3 protein is CASSVWTTGNTIYF. As DNA, the CDR3 is TGTGCCAGCTCAGTCTGGACAACAGGAAACACCATATATTTT.

The chain couples TRBV7-3 to TRBJ2-1, with D tentatively TRBD2 (5 bases). Trimming removed 0 bases at V and 0 bases at J, with 15 bases between. This CDR3 has 18 amino acids. Germline V gene sequence: CDR1 SGHTA, CDR2 FQGTGA. CDR3 sequence: CASSLTPLRGSSYNEQFF. The CDR3 region has the DNA TGTGCCAGCAGCTTAACCCCCCTCCGGGGTAGCTCCTACAATGAGCAGTTCTTC.

With regard to this clonotype: One end of the junction is discordant with germline, which a read error may explain. The chain combines TRBV27 with TRBJ2-1; D ambiguous. This CDR3 spans 11 amino acids. From germline, CDR1 is MNHEY and CDR2 SMNVEV (reference sequence). The CDR3 spells CASSLANEQIF. CDR3 coding DNA: TGTGCCAGCAGTTTGGCCAATGAGCAGATCTTC.

Regarding this clonotype: This may be a read error: a much more frequent sequence differs by one nucleotide. The V gene is TRBV29-1, the J gene TRBJ1-3; 7 bases match TRBD1. The germline V gene has CDR1 SQVTM and CDR2 ANQGSEA. This CDR3 spans 13 amino acids. Losses at the gene ends were 3 bases for V and 7 bases for J; bases not matched to a gene: 6. The CDR3 DNA sequence: TGCAGCGTTGACGGACAGGAACGCAACACCATATATTTT. This sequence encodes CSVDGQERNTIYF.

This clonotype was detected a few times. The chain joins TRBV12-3 or TRBV12-4 to TRBJ1-2; 9 bases are a match to TRBD1. The J segment lost 4 bases and the V segment lost 3 bases, leaving 3 bases of the junction unmatched. This CDR3 has 14 residues. The CDR3 sequence: CASSLATGGYGYTF. DNA of the CDR3: TGTGCCAGCAGTTTGGCGACAGGGGGCTATGGCTACACCTTC.

The chain is built from TRBV21-1 and TRBJ2-3; the D segment call TRBD2 is taken from the table without a DNA check. TRBV21-1 is flagged as a pseudogene. The CDR3 runs 17 residues. Written as DNA, the CDR3 is TGTGCCAGCAGCTCCCGCTCACTAGCGGAATTCACAGATACGCAGTATTTT. Translating it yields CASSSRSLAEFTDTQYF.

This clonotype was detected a few times. The genes are TRBV24-1 and TRBJ2-1, with 8 nucleotides matching TRBD1. The germline gives CDR1 KGHDR, CDR2 SFDVKD. CDR3 size: 15 residues. Trimming removed 4 bases from V and 8 bases from J; junction bases left unmatched: 9. As DNA, the CDR3 is TGTGCCACCAGTGACCCTGGACAGGGAGGTGATGAGCAGTTCTTC. Protein: CATSDPGQGGDEQFF.

This clonotype is medium-sized (0.01 to 0.1%) in the sample. This chain uses TRBV5-5 with TRBJ2-2; the D is unclear. The V gene's germline CDR1 is SGHKS and CDR2 YYEKEE (reference sequence). The CDR3 covers 13 residues. Trimming cost V 4 bases and J 5 bases, with 9 bases left between them. The CDR3 coding sequence is TGTGCCAGCAGCCCGGAGTGGACCGGGGAGCTGTTTTTT. This gives the protein CASSPEWTGELFF.

The J gene is TRBJ2-1, the V gene TRBV6-5; D may correspond to TRBD1 or TRBD2 (5 bases each). Deletions cut 6 bases from V and 1 base from J, with 16 bases between. Germline values: CDR1 MNHEY, CDR2 SVGAGI. CDR3 length: 16 amino acids. CDR3 residues: CASRAPGTQSYNEQFF. DNA of the CDR3: TGTGCCAGCAGAGCCCCCGGGACGCAATCCTACAATGAGCAGTTCTTC.

The chain links TRBV5-1 to TRBJ2-1; possibly TRBD1 for D (5 bases). CDR1 and CDR2 from the germline V gene are SGHRS and YFSETQ. Trimming left V 5 bases short and J 5 bases short, with 14 bases between. The CDR3 has 14 residues. The CDR3, as DNA: TGCGCCAGCAGATCCCCAGGGAAGAACAATGAGCAGTTCTTC. Translating it yields CASRSPGKNNEQFF.

The rearrangement links TRBV13 to TRBJ2-5, with D uncertain. In germline, CDR1 is PRHDT, CDR2 FYEKMQ (reference sequence). The length of the CDR3 is 15 residues. V was shortened by 3 bases and J by 2 bases, with 13 bases between the two germline ends. DNA for the CDR3: TGTGCCAGCAGCTTCCTTGCGCACGGTCAAGAGACCCAGTACTTC. Protein product: CASSFLAHGQETQYF.